This T cell receptor (beta chain) was identified in a study of blood T cell repertoires in COVID-19. Study-level information: Sites across the United States, Italy and Spain contributed samples from acute and convalescent COVID-19. PBMCs, B-cell-depleted T cells, or T cells were the source of the cDNA or gDNA that made up the material.

V was shortened by 1 base and J by 0 bases, with 9 bases between the two germline ends. The CDR3 length is 16 residues. Germline CDR1 reads LGHNT; CDR2 reads FRNRAP. Per the original methods: Researchers report that nucleated cell counts were estimated from reference gene primer amplification. Some clones are missing from TCRdb's copy, which holds only in-frame ones; the method was immunoSEQ multiplex PCR. Clonal size and the V and J genes are those of that table, whereas D and trimming came from the DNA. The sample has 130,000 to 150,000 clones; 84% are singletons. This sequence originates from a human donor in a cohort sampled during active COVID-19. The rearrangement links TRBV12-5 to TRBJ1-4; D is possibly TRBD1 (5 bases). Specimen: peripheral blood. CDR3 sequence reads: CASGLADSPTNEKLFF. The CDR3 DNA sequence: TGTGCTAGTGGTTTGGCCGACAGTCCAACTAATGAAAAACTGTTTTTT. The full variable domain, with the rest looked up from reference TRBV12-5 and TRBJ1-4, is DARVTQTPRHKVTEMGQEVTMRCQPILGHNTVFWYRQTMMQGLELLAYFRNRAPLDDSGMPKDRFSAEMPDATLATLKIQPSEPRDSAVYFCASGLADSPTNEKLFFGSGTQLSVL.